The entry below describes one TCR beta chain. This clonotype was observed a few times. This receptor's antigen is unknown. The record has no base qualities; no much larger clone is one base away. The source of the sample is a study of response to subunit inactivated influenza vaccine (dated by TCRdb to between 2018 and 2020). For the study in its entirety: Deep quantitative profiling of the T cell receptor repertoire was used in the study to follow responses to a trivalent subunit inactivated influenza vaccine. The study at large found these results: The authors proposed that each seasonal influenza vaccination may bring in only a limited number of new T cells.

Interpreted using the paper, the time point label stands for: approximately 40 days after influenza vaccine administration. The receptor library was made with RT-PCR. For sequencing, an Illumina HiSeq 2500 was employed. The public reads were reprocessed in TCRdb via fastp at Q25 and MiXCR, keeping in-frame beta chains. Every distinct CDR3 protein forms one entry, paired with its most common genes and DNA. A total of some 500,000 distinct CDR3 sequences appear in this sample, roughly 13% of them only once. The ten largest clones capture around 12% of the sample. The germline ends are 14 bases apart after V is trimmed by 2 bases and J by 0 bases. For CDR1 and CDR2, the germline V gene lists MNHNS and SASEGT. The CDR3 sequence holds 17 residues, the cysteine and phenylalanine included. The read is trimmed to its CDR3 DNA, 51 bases read in frame from base 1.

Sequencing used PBMCs from blood, obtained about 40 days after vaccination. This receptor was obtained from a man aged 45-65 years who received an inactivated influenza vaccine. Donor details come from another sample of the same person, matched by shared clones. The sequence joins TRBV6-1 to TRBJ2-1; no D gene is confidently identified. The DNA is TGTGCCAGCAGTGAAATGCCGTCATCATTCTCCTACAATGAGCAGTTCTTC. Translated, this is CASSEMPSSFSYNEQFF.